The clone carrying this T cell receptor (beta chain) has just a few counts. The antigen remains undetermined. The entry originates in a study of T cell repertoires in cytomegalovirus infection. For the study at large: Public signatures in TCR beta pointed to CMV infection and matching HLA type. Points from the study as a whole: Ex vivo, HLA-C-restricted CMV-specific TCR beta clonotypes prevailed over the rest of the response.

MiXCR was run by TCRdb on the reads, yielding one entry per CDR3 protein. The sample has some 590,000 distinct CDR3 sequences; 40% are singletons. V was trimmed by 1 base and J by 6 bases, leaving 9 bases between them. Looked up from germline, CDR1 is SGHTA and CDR2 is FQGNSA. The CDR3 has 14 amino acids. The clonotype originates from a human donor in good health (CMV status not recorded). Some clones in this sample may be carry-over from other donors' samples. The V call is TRBV7-2, the J call TRBJ2-2; no clear D. The sequencing used cultured PBMCs, collected from culture after CMV antigen stimulation. In DNA, the CDR3 is TGTGCCAGCAGCTTAGTCCGTCGGCCCGGGGAGCTGTTTTTT. This encodes CASSLVRRPGELFF. The full variable domain, rest sourced from reference TRBV7-2 and TRBJ2-2, is GAGVSQSPSNKVTEKGKDVELRCDPISGHTALYWYRQSLGQGLEFLIYFQGNSAPDKSGLPSDRFSAERTGGSVSTLTIQRTQQEDSAVYLCASSLVRRPGELFFGEGSRLTVL.